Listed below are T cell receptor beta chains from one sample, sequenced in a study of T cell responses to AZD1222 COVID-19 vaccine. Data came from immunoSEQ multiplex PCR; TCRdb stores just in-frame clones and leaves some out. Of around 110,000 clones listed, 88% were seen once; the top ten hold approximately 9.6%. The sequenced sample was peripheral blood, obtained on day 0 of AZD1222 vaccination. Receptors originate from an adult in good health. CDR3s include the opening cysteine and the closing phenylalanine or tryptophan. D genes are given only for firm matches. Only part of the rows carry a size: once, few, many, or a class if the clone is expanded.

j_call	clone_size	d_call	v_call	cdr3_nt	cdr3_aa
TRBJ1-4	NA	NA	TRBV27	TGTGCCAGCAGCTCTTCTAAGGGGGAGATAGCTAATGAAAAACTGTTTTTT	CASSSSKGEIANEKLFF
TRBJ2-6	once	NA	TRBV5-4	TGTGCCAGCAGCTTGTCTTTGGTCTCCGGGGCCAACGTCCTGACTTTC	CASSLSLVSGANVLTF
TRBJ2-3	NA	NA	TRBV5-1	TGCGCCAGCAGCTTGAACGGACCTAGCACAGATACGCAGTATTTT	CASSLNGPSTDTQYF
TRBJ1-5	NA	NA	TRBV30	TGTGCCTGGGGTGTGGGCGGGGGTCGGCGGATACAGCCCCAGCATTTT	CAWGVGGGRRIQPQHF
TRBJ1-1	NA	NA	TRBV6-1	TGTGCCAGCAGTGAGGGACACGGGCGGAATGTTAGAGCTTTCTTT	CASSEGHGRNVRAFF
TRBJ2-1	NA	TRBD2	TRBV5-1	TGCGCCAGCAGCAAGAGGACTAGCGGGGGGTACAATGAGCAGTTCTTC	CASSKRTSGGYNEQFF
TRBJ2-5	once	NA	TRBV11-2	TGTGCCAGCAGCTTAGTGGGGGGTGGACAAGAGACCCAGTACTTC	CASSLVGGGQETQYF
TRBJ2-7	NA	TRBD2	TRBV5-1	TGCGCCAGCAGCTTGCTAGCGGGGGGTCCCAGCTCCTACGAGCAGTACTTC	CASSLLAGGPSSYEQYF
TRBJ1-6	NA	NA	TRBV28	TGTGCCAGCAGCTCCTCCCGGCACCAACCTGGAAGTTCACCCCTCCACTTT	CASSSSRHQPGSSPLHF
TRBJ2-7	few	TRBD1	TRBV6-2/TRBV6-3	TGTGCCAGCAGTCGACAGGGTGACTCCTACGAGCAGTACTTC	CASSRQGDSYEQYF
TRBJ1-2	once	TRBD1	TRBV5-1	TGCGCCAGCAGCTCGGCCGGACAGGAGTATGGCTACACCTTC	CASSSAGQEYGYTF
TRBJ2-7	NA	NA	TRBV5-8	TGTGCCAGCAGCTTGGGCCACAGCTCCTACGAGCAGTACTTC	CASSLGHSSYEQYF
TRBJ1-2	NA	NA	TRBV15	TGTGCCACCAGCAGAGAGCGGGTTGGGGGCTACACCTTC	CATSRERVGGYTF
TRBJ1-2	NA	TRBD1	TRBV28	TGTGCCAGCAGTTCCGGACAGGGCTCAGGCTACACCTTC	CASSSGQGSGYTF
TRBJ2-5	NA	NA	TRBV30	TGTGCCTGGAGTCGCGGGGAGACCCAGTACTTC	CAWSRGETQYF
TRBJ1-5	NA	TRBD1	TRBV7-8	TGTGCCAGCAGCTCTACAGGGGTGGATCAGCCCCAGCATTTT	CASSSTGVDQPQHF
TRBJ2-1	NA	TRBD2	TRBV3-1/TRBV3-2	TGTGCCAGCAGCCTAGCGGGATCGGGATCTTGGGATGAGCAGTTCTTC	CASSLAGSGSWDEQFF
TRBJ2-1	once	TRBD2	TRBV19	TGTGCCAGTAGTATAGATCGGGGGACTAGCGGGAGTGAGCAGTTCTTC	CASSIDRGTSGSEQFF
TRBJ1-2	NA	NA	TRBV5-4	TGTGCCAGCAGCTTTTTTGGGGGGAGCGGCTACACCTTC	CASSFFGGSGYTF
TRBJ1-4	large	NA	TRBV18	TGTGCCAGCTCACCAACGGTTCACAGGGCAACTAATGAAAAACTGTTTTTT	CASSPTVHRATNEKLFF
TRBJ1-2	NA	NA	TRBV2	TGTGCCAGCAGTGAAAACGGATACTATGGCTACACCTTC	CASSENGYYGYTF
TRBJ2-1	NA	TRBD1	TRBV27	TGTGCCAGCAGCCCAAGACAGGGGCGATACAATGAGCAGTTCTTC	CASSPRQGRYNEQFF
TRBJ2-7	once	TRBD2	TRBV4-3	TGCGCCAGCAGCCAAGCTGTACGGGAGGGGGCCTACGAGCAGTACTTC	CASSQAVREGAYEQYF
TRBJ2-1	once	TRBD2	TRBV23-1	TGCGCCAGCGGAAACGGGAGGACACCCTACAATGAGCAGTTCTTC	CASGNGRTPYNEQFF
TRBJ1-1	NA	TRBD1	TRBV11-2	TGTGCCAGCAGCGTGACAGGGAGGGGTACTGAAGCTTTCTTT	CASSVTGRGTEAFF
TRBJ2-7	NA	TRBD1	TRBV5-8	TGTGCCAGCATCAGGACAGGGGCAGGGGAACCCTACGAGCAGTACTTC	CASIRTGAGEPYEQYF
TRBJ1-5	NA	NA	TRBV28	TGTGCCAGCAGTCCACAGGTTCCTCAGCCCCAGCATTTT	CASSPQVPQPQHF
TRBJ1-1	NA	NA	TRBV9	TGTGCCAGCAGCGTAGGTCAGCTCATGAACACTGAAGCTTTCTTT	CASSVGQLMNTEAFF
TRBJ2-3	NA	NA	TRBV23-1	TGCGCCAGCAGTCAACGTCGTCCAGGAAAGTTCCCCTCTAGCACAGATACGCAGTATTTT	CASSQRRPGKFPSSTDTQYF
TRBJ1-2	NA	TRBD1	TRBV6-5	TGTGCCAGCAGTTGGGACAGGGACGGCGGCGGCTACACCTTC	CASSWDRDGGGYTF
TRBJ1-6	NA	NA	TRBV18	TGTGCCAGCTCACCTCGCCCGAGCTCCTATAATTCACCCCTCCACTTT	CASSPRPSSYNSPLHF
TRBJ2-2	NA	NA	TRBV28	TGTGCCAGCAGGAACTTATTAGGGGGGAACACCGGGGAGCTGTTTTTT	CASRNLLGGNTGELFF
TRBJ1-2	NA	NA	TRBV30	TGTGCCTGGAGTGTACTAGAGGATGGCTACACCTTC	CAWSVLEDGYTF
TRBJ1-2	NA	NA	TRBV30	TGTGCCTGGAGCCGGTCCGACTTCTATGGCTACACCTTC	CAWSRSDFYGYTF
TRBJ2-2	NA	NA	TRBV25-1	TGTGCCAGCAGTGGAAACACCGGGGAGCTGTTTTTT	CASSGNTGELFF
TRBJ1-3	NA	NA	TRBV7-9	TGTGCCAGCAGCTCAATTGCGGACGGGTACTCTGGAAACACCATATATTTT	CASSSIADGYSGNTIYF
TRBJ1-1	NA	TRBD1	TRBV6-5	TGTGCCAGCAGGAGCTTAGGGGGCGGTGCTTTCTTT	CASRSLGGGAFF
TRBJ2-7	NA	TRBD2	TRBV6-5	TGTGTCGCGGCCGGGGAGGGGACCTACGAGCAGTACTTC	CVAAGEGTYEQYF
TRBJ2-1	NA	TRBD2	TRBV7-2	TGTGCCAGCAGCTTAGAGGGACTAGCGGGAAATGAGCAGTTCTTC	CASSLEGLAGNEQFF
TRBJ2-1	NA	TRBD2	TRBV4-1	TGCGCCAGCAGCCAAGATCTGGCGGGAGGCCGCGTTGAGCAGTTCTTC	CASSQDLAGGRVEQFF
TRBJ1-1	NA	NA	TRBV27	TGTGCCAGCAGTTCCCCACAGGGGAACACTGAAGCTTTCTTT	CASSSPQGNTEAFF
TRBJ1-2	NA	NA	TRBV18	TGTGCCAGCTCACCACCTAGCAGAGCGTACTATGGCTACACCTTC	CASSPPSRAYYGYTF
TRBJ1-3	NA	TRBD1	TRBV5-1	TGCGCCAGCAGCCTCCGGGACAGGGGGCATTCTGGAAACACCATATATTTT	CASSLRDRGHSGNTIYF
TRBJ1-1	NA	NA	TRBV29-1	TGCAGTGTCAAAGTCCGCGGACAGTTGAACACTGAAGCTTTCTTT	CSVKVRGQLNTEAFF
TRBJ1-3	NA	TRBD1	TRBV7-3	TGTGCCAGCAGCCCCGGACAGGGAGGAGGAAACACCATATATTTT	CASSPGQGGGNTIYF
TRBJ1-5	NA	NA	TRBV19	TGTGCCAGTAGTATAGATGCCAGCAGGGTGAGTAGCAATCAGCCCCAGCATTTT	CASSIDASRVSSNQPQHF
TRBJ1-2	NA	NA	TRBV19	TGTGCCAGTAGTATAGTCGGATCAGGTGGCTACACCTTC	CASSIVGSGGYTF
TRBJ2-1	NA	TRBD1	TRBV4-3	TGCGCCAGCAGCCAAGGAGGACAGGGTTCCTACAATGAGCAGTTCTTC	CASSQGGQGSYNEQFF
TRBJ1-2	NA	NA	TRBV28	TGTGCCAGCAGTTTGGCTGCCAGGGCCTATGGCTACACCTTC	CASSLAARAYGYTF
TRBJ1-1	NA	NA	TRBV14	TGTGCCAGCAGCCAAGATCGGAACACTGAAGCTTTCTTT	CASSQDRNTEAFF
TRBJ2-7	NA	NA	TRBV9	TGTGCCAGCAGCGCTGGGGTGGTAGGAGGCAAGCAGTACTTC	CASSAGVVGGKQYF
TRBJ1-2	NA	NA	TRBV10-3	TGTGCCATCAGTGAGTCCGAGGACAGCCCATATGGCTACACCTTC	CAISESEDSPYGYTF